Listed below are T cell receptor beta chains from one sample, sequenced in a study of T cell responses to AZD1222 COVID-19 vaccine. Sequencing used immunoSEQ multiplex PCR; TCRdb keeps in-frame clones, though not all of them. Of fewer than 110,000 clones listed, around nine tenths are singletons. Sequenced here: peripheral blood, sampled 28 days after the second AZD1222 dose. The receptors derive from an adult who received the AZD1222 COVID-19 vaccine. Both conserved end residues are part of each CDR3. Each record gives: clone size, V gene, J gene, D gene, CDR3 protein, CDR3 DNA. D genes are given only for firm matches. Only part of the rows carry a size: once, few, many, or a class if the clone is expanded.

>once|TRBV11-2|TRBJ2-2|TRBD2
CASTGPGLARYHTGELFF
TGTGCCAGCACCGGACCGGGACTAGCGAGATATCACACCGGGGAGCTGTTTTTT
>NA|TRBV7-9|TRBJ1-4|NA
CASSPQYRDEKLFF
TGTGCCAGCAGCCCTCAATACAGGGATGAAAAACTGTTTTTT
>NA|TRBV5-1|TRBJ2-5|NA
CASSSQGQIGETQYF
TGCGCCAGCAGCTCACAGGGCCAGATAGGGGAGACCCAGTACTTC
>once|TRBV20-1|TRBJ2-3|NA
CSAVPKDTQYF
TGCAGTGCCGTACCGAAAGATACGCAGTATTTT
>NA|TRBV7-8|TRBJ2-5|NA
CASSPLAETQETQYF
TGTGCCAGCAGCCCCCTAGCTGAGACCCAAGAGACCCAGTACTTC
>NA|TRBV6-6|TRBJ2-3|TRBD2
CASSYYSGGTDTQYF
TGTGCCAGCAGTTACTATAGCGGGGGCACAGATACGCAGTATTTT
>NA|TRBV4-1|TRBJ1-5|TRBD1
CASSQAATGVSNQPQHF
TGCGCCAGCAGCCAAGCCGCGACAGGGGTTAGCAATCAGCCCCAGCATTTT
>NA|TRBV19|TRBJ1-1|NA
CASKRGADTEAFF
TGTGCCAGTAAGAGGGGCGCGGACACTGAAGCTTTCTTT
>once|TRBV18|TRBJ2-7|TRBD2
CASSLGLAVYEQYF
TGTGCCAGCTCACTGGGACTAGCGGTCTACGAGCAGTACTTC
>NA|TRBV20-1|TRBJ1-4|NA
CSAREEQALFF
TGCAGTGCTAGAGAAGAACAGGCACTGTTTTTT
>NA|TRBV19|TRBJ1-2|NA
CASSISPLGGYTF
TGTGCCAGTAGTATATCACCCTTGGGTGGCTACACCTTC
>NA|TRBV14|TRBJ1-2|NA
CASSQDPGGRRGVGYTF
TGTGCCAGCAGCCAAGATCCAGGTGGCAGGCGAGGGGTTGGCTACACCTTC
>medium-sized|TRBV7-8|TRBJ1-1|NA
CASSLDRNTEAFF
TGTGCCAGCAGCTTAGACAGGAACACTGAAGCTTTCTTT
>NA|TRBV19|TRBJ2-7|NA
CASSLSGSALHEQYF
TGTGCCAGTAGTCTCTCGGGGTCGGCCCTACACGAGCAGTACTTC
>NA|TRBV12-3/TRBV12-4|TRBJ1-2|NA
CATHTGSYGYTF
TGTGCCACCCATACAGGGAGCTATGGCTACACCTTC
>NA|TRBV5-1|TRBJ2-1|TRBD1
CASSVSPDGTGNDEQFF
TGCGCCAGCAGCGTTTCCCCAGACGGGACAGGGAACGATGAGCAGTTCTTC
>once|TRBV19|TRBJ1-5|NA
CASSMLGYSNQPQHF
TGTGCCAGTAGTATGCTGGGGTATAGCAATCAGCCCCAGCATTTT
>once|TRBV5-1|TRBJ1-1|NA
CASSFRYNTEAFF
TGCGCCAGCAGCTTCAGGTATAACACTGAAGCTTTCTTT
>NA|TRBV11-2|TRBJ1-5|NA
CASSLDGDANSNQPQHF
TGTGCCAGCAGCTTAGACGGGGACGCAAATAGCAATCAGCCCCAGCATTTT
>NA|TRBV7-2|TRBJ1-1|NA
CASSLVPGSMNTEAFF
TGTGCCAGCAGCTTAGTCCCCGGCAGCATGAACACTGAAGCTTTCTTT
>NA|TRBV27|TRBJ2-3|NA
CASSFHGSTDTQYF
TGTGCCAGCAGTTTCCACGGTAGCACAGATACGCAGTATTTT
>NA|TRBV11-3|TRBJ1-1|NA
CASSPGEGMNTEAFF
TGTGCCAGCAGCCCAGGGGAGGGTATGAACACTGAAGCTTTCTTT
>NA|TRBV10-3|TRBJ2-3|TRBD2
CAISETSGPTDTQYF
TGTGCCATCAGTGAGACTAGCGGACCCACAGATACGCAGTATTTT
>few|TRBV12-3/TRBV12-4|TRBJ2-7|NA
CASSYMRIEQYF
TGTGCCAGCAGTTATATGAGGATCGAGCAGTACTTC
>few|TRBV7-9|TRBJ1-1|NA
CASRAGEGMNTEAFF
TGTGCCAGCAGGGCGGGGGAGGGCATGAACACTGAAGCTTTCTTT
>NA|TRBV10-3|TRBJ1-6|NA
CAIREGTGNSPLHF
TGTGCCATCAGAGAGGGGACGGGCAATTCACCCCTCCACTTT
>once|TRBV25-1|TRBJ2-7|NA
CASSLSDLAYEQYF
TGTGCCAGCTCTCTCTCGGACCTGGCCTACGAGCAGTACTTC
>NA|TRBV12-3/TRBV12-4|TRBJ2-7|NA
CASSLYWNEQYF
TGTGCCAGCAGTTTGTATTGGAACGAGCAGTACTTC
>NA|TRBV2|TRBJ2-5|TRBD2
CASTGLAFETQYF
TGTGCCAGCACTGGACTAGCGTTTGAGACCCAGTACTTC
>NA|TRBV3-1/TRBV3-2|TRBJ1-2|NA
CASSQETGFTNYGYTF
TGTGCCAGCAGCCAAGAGACAGGCTTCACTAACTATGGCTACACCTTC
>NA|TRBV6-1|TRBJ2-4|NA
CASSERSEDVGGFKNIQYF
TGTGCCAGCAGTGAGAGATCCGAAGACGTGGGGGGCTTCAAAAACATTCAGTACTTC
>NA|TRBV27|TRBJ1-6|NA
CASSLEQTYNSPLHF
TGTGCCAGCAGTTTAGAACAGACGTATAATTCACCCCTCCACTTT
>NA|TRBV4-1|TRBJ1-4|NA
CASSQDRVSNEKLFF
TGCGCCAGCAGCCAGGACCGGGTTTCTAATGAAAAACTGTTTTTT
>NA|TRBV9|TRBJ2-3|NA
CASSGIGTQYF
TGTGCCAGCAGCGGAATAGGTACGCAGTATTTT
>once|TRBV6-2/TRBV6-3|TRBJ1-5|NA
CASSFSNQPQHF
TGTGCCAGCAGTTTCTCCAATCAGCCCCAGCATTTT
>NA|TRBV24-1|TRBJ2-4|NA
CATGGRLWGNIQYF
TGTGCCACGGGCGGGCGCTTGTGGGGAAACATTCAGTACTTC
>NA|TRBV7-9|TRBJ2-3|NA
CASSSGLALTDTQYF
TGTGCCAGCAGCTCCGGTCTAGCGCTCACAGATACGCAGTATTTT
>few|TRBV7-9|TRBJ2-1|TRBD2
CASSLAREFNEQFF
TGTGCCAGCAGCTTAGCGCGGGAGTTTAATGAGCAGTTCTTC
>NA|TRBV5-1|TRBJ2-7|TRBD1
CASSWTGSGYEQYF
TGCGCCAGCAGCTGGACAGGTAGTGGCTACGAGCAGTACTTC
>NA|TRBV9|TRBJ2-1|NA
CASSVAGSYNEQFF
TGTGCCAGCAGCGTAGCCGGGTCCTACAATGAGCAGTTCTTC
>NA|TRBV6-2/TRBV6-3|TRBJ2-1|NA
CASSYLFRGPNEQFF
TGTGCCAGCAGTTACCTATTCAGAGGTCCTAATGAGCAGTTCTTC
>NA|TRBV19|TRBJ1-5|NA
CASTLFLDNSQPQHF
TGTGCCAGTACCCTCTTCTTGGACAATTCGCAGCCCCAGCATTTT
>NA|TRBV4-1|TRBJ2-1|TRBD2
CASSQPSGYNEQFF
TGCGCCAGCAGCCAACCTAGCGGTTACAATGAGCAGTTCTTC
>NA|TRBV6-5|TRBJ1-6|NA
CASNPSSSYNSPLHF
TGTGCCAGCAACCCCTCCAGCTCCTATAATTCACCCCTCCACTTT
>NA|TRBV6-5|TRBJ1-6|TRBD1
CASSYFPGQAGGPLHF
TGTGCCAGCAGTTACTTCCCAGGACAGGCCGGAGGACCCCTCCACTTT
>NA|TRBV11-2|TRBJ2-5|NA
CASSLDRESETQYF
TGTGCCAGCAGCTTAGATCGGGAGTCCGAGACCCAGTACTTC
>NA|TRBV3-1/TRBV3-2|TRBJ2-3|TRBD2
CASSLGREAQYF
TGTGCCAGCAGCCTGGGGAGGGAGGCGCAGTATTTT
>NA|TRBV7-2|TRBJ2-5|NA
CASSILARETQYF
TGTGCCAGCAGCATACTAGCTAGGGAGACCCAGTACTTC
>few|TRBV5-1|TRBJ1-2|NA
CASSLGGAARGYTF
TGCGCCAGCAGCTTGGGAGGGGCCGCCCGGGGCTACACCTTC
>NA|TRBV5-1|TRBJ2-7|NA
CASSLEPRSNYEQYF
TGCGCCAGCAGCTTGGAACCTAGGTCCAATTACGAGCAGTACTTC
>NA|TRBV5-6|TRBJ1-4|NA
CASSLAGTATNEKLFF
TGTGCCAGCAGCTTGGCGGGGACCGCAACTAATGAAAAACTGTTTTTT
>NA|TRBV7-2|TRBJ1-6|NA
CASSPPRALWNSPLHF
TGTGCCAGCAGCCCACCGAGGGCATTGTGGAATTCACCCCTCCACTTT
>NA|TRBV11-2|TRBJ2-4|NA
CASSRGAGSLAKNIQYF
TGTGCCAGCAGCAGAGGGGCAGGCTCGTTGGCCAAAAACATTCAGTACTTC